The TCR beta chain described here comes from a study of OX40 agonist ivuxolimab in advanced cancers. In the study overall: Ivuxolimab was an agonistic, fully human IgG2 monoclonal antibody directed against OX40 (CD134), a costimulatory receptor. Intravenous ivuxolimab was administered to patients every 2 weeks at six dose levels: 0.01, 0.1, 0.3, 1.5, 3 and 10 mg/kg. Of the roughly 52 patients in dose escalation, around 20 had hepatocellular carcinoma, approximately 15 had melanoma, 9 had renal cell carcinoma and 9 had head and neck cancer. The dose-escalation cohort was 80% to 90% male with a mean age of roughly 62 years, ranging from roughly 23 to 80. Patients were allowed to have had prior anti-PD-1, anti-PD-L1 or anti-CTLA-4 therapy, and 40% of the dose-escalation patients had been treated with checkpoint inhibitors. Partial responses were achieved by three dose-escalation patients, of whom one had hepatocellular carcinoma and two had cutaneous melanoma. Peripheral TCRbeta sequencing aimed to test whether ivuxolimab altered TCR sequence diversity and caused clonal T-cell expansion. The paper reports the monotherapy dose-escalation portion (N of about 50 patients) of the phase I ivuxolimab trial.

Patients with a history of autoimmune disease or receiving systemic immunosuppression were excluded from the trial. Peripheral blood for TCR sequencing was collected from all dose cohorts at baseline, on cycle 4 day 1, and on cycle 7 day 1. Samples came from an open-label, multicenter, first-in-human phase I dose-escalation trial of ivuxolimab. Adults with locally advanced or metastatic head and neck squamous cell, hepatocellular, melanoma or renal cell carcinoma were enrolled in the trial. Before TCR sequencing, CD4+ T cells and CD8+ T cells were sorted from peripheral blood as separate populations. Genomic DNA was isolated from the sorted cells so that the TCRbeta CDR3 region could be sequenced. TCRbeta CDR3 regions were sequenced using the immunoSEQ Assay. TCRdb re-hosts the immuneACCESS table, in-frame sequences only. Its copies lack some clones; in the studies checked, an unresolved V gene accounts for under half of them, and the cause for the rest is not known. The sample data list 65,000 to 85,000 clones, and approximately 86% of these were observed just once. Around 2.5% of the sample lies in the top ten.

With regard to this clone: The specificity of this receptor is unknown. The sample holds no much larger clone one base away, and base qualities are not on file.

Germline trimming amounts to 5 bases on V and 7 bases on J, with 13 as the count of junction bases outside the gene matches. Its CDR3 holds 16 amino acids, cysteine through phenylalanine. The CDR3 DNA has 48 bases and is translated from base 1. CDR1 and CDR2 were assigned from the germline V gene as SGHAT and FQNNGV. Broader findings and caveats from the paper: After ivuxolimab, more expanded clones were found on average in CD8+ T cells than in CD4+ T cells. Antigen specificity was not determined for the clonally expanded peripheral T cells. In partial responders in the 0.1-3.0 mg/kg groups, normalized peripheral clonal expansion was found to be among the lowest, especially among CD8+ T cells. Low levels of normalized T-cell clonal expansion were also shown by some nonresponding patients. At doses of 0.1 to 3.0 mg/kg, clonal expansion of both CD4+ and CD8+ T cells in blood was seen between baseline and week 6.

This material consisted of CD4+ or CD8+ T cells sorted from blood, taken in a trial of the OX40 agonist ivuxolimab. The receptor chain draws on TRBV11-2 and TRBJ2-2; 7 central nucleotides agree with TRBD1. The origin of this receptor is an adult with an advanced solid tumor such as melanoma, head and neck, liver or kidney cancer. The nucleotide sequence is TGTGCCAGCAGCCAAAACACAGGGGCCTCGGACGGGGAGCTGTTTTTT. Its amino acids are CASSQNTGASDGELFF.